The following is a T cell receptor beta chain sequence with its context. The antigen it recognizes is unknown. One base away there is no much larger clone; base qualities are not given. The library was made by the immunoSEQ multiplex PCR assay. TCRdb limited this immuneACCESS table to in-frame rearrangements with V and J called. A share of clones is missing; checked studies link under half to unresolved V genes, and the rest is unexplained. This sample is represented by 150,000 to 200,000 clones; about 90% of them were singletons. The top ten clonotypes cover 12% of the sample. This entry is derived from a study of control samples from healthy donors and cancer patients (dated by TCRdb to the early 2020s). The CDR3 goes from the cysteine to the phenylalanine over 16 residues. Only the CDR3 portion is preserved as DNA: 48 bases, with reading frame beginning at the first base. CDR1 is given as SGDLS and CDR2 as YYNGEE, both from the germline V gene. V and J lose 2 bases and 0 bases, and a span of 12 bases separates them.

This clonotype originated in a man aged 25 to 40 in good health. The sequenced sample consisted of blood. The chain was built from TRBV9 and TRBJ2-1; TRBD2 is a weak D gene call, 6 bases matching. The CDR3 corresponds to CASSVGGGSSYNEQFF. The DNA is TGTGCCAGCAGCGTGGGGGGTGGGAGCTCCTACAATGAGCAGTTCTTC.